This T cell receptor (beta chain) originates from a study of blood T cell repertoires in COVID-19. Across the whole study: Specimens from acute and convalescent COVID-19 originated in the United States, Italy and Spain. T cells, B-cell-depleted T cells, or PBMCs provided the cDNA or gDNA that served as material.

How the authors handled the data: Researchers report that nucleated cell counts were estimated from reference gene primer amplification. The data were produced by immunoSEQ multiplex PCR, yet TCRdb's version contains in-frame clones alone and is incomplete. The V and J calls and clone size were taken over from that table, and D and trimming were inferred from the DNA. The data hold some 96,000 clones, with about 80% observed a single time. The receptor's source is a woman in her seventies with acute or convalescent COVID-19. The sample comprised peripheral blood.

The CDR3 nucleotides are TGTGCCAGCAGCCACCGAGACACGATCTATGGCTACACCTTC. It specifies CASSHRDTIYGYTF. The gene calls are TRBV3-1 (or the pseudogene TRBV3-2) and TRBJ1-2; D not certain. Germline CDR1 and CDR2: LGHDT and YNNKEL (reference sequence). V gave up 3 bases and J gave up 4 bases, with 12 bases separating them. The CDR3 has 14 residues.